Presented here are 2 T cell receptor beta chains from one specimen sequenced in a study of HIV-infected patients and healthy controls. Whole blood was used without fractionation, so all unsorted peripheral T cells were included. Reverse transcription used approximately 500 ng RNA and constant-region primers for alpha and beta. Each of the alpha and beta chains got its own library through chain-specific third strand synthesis with indices. TCRdb processed the 5' RACE reads anew with MiXCR; each CDR3 protein has one entry. The data hold roughly 13,000 distinct CDR3 sequences, with roughly 10% observed a single time. Material: blood. These receptors came from an adult in good health.

This chain connects TRBV19 to TRBJ1-1, with D unresolved. The germline CDR1 and CDR2 sequences are LNHDA and SQIVND (reference sequence). The V gene lost 6 bases and the J gene lost 1 base, with 12 bases spanning the gap. This CDR3 region has 14 residues. The chain's CDR3 is CASRFSGANTEAFF. The CDR3 bases are TGTGCCAGTAGGTTCTCGGGAGCGAACACTGAAGCTTTCTTT.

This clonotype turned up a few times. This sequence joins TRBV6-1 and TRBJ2-7; 11 bases match TRBD2. With 8 bases clipped from V and 3 bases from J, the junction kept 9 bases outside the gene matches. This CDR3 has 15 residues. In germline, CDR1 is MNHNS, CDR2 SASEGT. The CDR3 is CASGGSLAGVYEQYF. In DNA form, the CDR3 reads TGTGCCAGCGGAGGCTCACTAGCGGGAGTCTACGAGCAGTACTTC.